This TCR beta chain appears in the sequencing data of a study of graft-versus-host responses after intestinal transplantation. At the level of the study: Isolated intestinal, liver-intestinal, or multivisceral transplants had been given to the recipients.

The protocol was immunoSEQ multiplex PCR, while the TCRdb copy is restricted to in-frame clones and leaves out a portion. The data show fewer than 95,000 clones, with 94% seen just once and roughly 0.18% held by the top ten. Points from the study as a whole: In recipient marrow, GvH clones were found, and some appeared first in ileum or blood.

On this clone itself: The antigen remains undetermined.

The sample in question was unstimulated CD4+ T cells sorted from spleen or lymph node cells, obtained before transplant. This TCR derives from a human donor who was the organ donor for an intestinal transplant.

The CDR3 loop is CSARGNTEAFF. The DNA for the CDR3 is TGCAGTGCTAGAGGGAACACTGAAGCTTTCTTT. The genes are TRBV20-1 and TRBJ1-1; unclear D gene. CDR1 is DFQATT and CDR2 is SNEGSKA in the germline V gene (reference sequence). This CDR3 spans 11 amino acids. Trimming shortened V by 1 base and J by 1 base, and 1 base separated the two germline ends.